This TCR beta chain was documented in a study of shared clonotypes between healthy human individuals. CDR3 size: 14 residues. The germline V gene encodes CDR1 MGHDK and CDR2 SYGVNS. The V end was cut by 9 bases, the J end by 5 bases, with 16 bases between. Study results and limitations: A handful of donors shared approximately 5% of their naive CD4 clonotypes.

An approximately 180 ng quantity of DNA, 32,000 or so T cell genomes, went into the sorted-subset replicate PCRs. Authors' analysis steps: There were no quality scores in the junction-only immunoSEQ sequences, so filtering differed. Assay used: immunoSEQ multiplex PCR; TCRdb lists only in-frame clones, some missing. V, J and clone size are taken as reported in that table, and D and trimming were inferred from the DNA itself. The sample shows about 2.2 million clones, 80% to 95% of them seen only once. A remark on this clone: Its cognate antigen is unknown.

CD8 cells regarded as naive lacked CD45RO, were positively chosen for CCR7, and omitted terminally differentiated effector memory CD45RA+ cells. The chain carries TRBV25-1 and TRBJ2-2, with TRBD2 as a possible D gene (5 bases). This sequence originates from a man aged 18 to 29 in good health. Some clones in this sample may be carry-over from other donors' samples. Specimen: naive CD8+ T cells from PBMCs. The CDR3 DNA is TGTGCCAGTCGCCACCGGGGTGGGACCGGGGAGCTGTTTTTT. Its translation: CASRHRGGTGELFF.